The T cell receptor (beta chain) under discussion was sequenced for a study of chemoradiotherapy in HPV16-positive cancers (dated by TCRdb to between 2020 and 2023). As for the study more broadly: Candidate HPV-specific T-cell clones and common TCR motifs were defined through functional T-cell assays on cells from a couple of HPV16-positive patients. The study asked whether T-cell immunity against the HPV oncoproteins E6 and E7 changes during chemoradiotherapy and whether it affects survival. Next, the candidate HPV-specific TCRs and motifs were followed in TCR repertoires from under 95 patients with HPV-related cancers. General conclusions and limits of the study: Expansion of candidate HPV-specific clones and E7-related TCR motifs was observed in the tumor microenvironment during treatment, whereas no such expansion was observed for non-HPV-specific T cells. The functional definition of HPV-specific T cells came from only a couple of HPV16-positive patients, and the survival association was reported for HPV16-positive patients. Improved recurrence-free survival in HPV16-positive patients was associated with expansion of HPV-responsive T cells during chemoradiotherapy.

CDR1 and CDR2 (MNHNS, SASEGT) derive from the germline V gene. Germline trimming amounts to 2 bases on V and 3 bases on J, with 3 as the count of junction bases outside the gene matches. The CDR3 spans 16 residues, from the cysteine through the phenylalanine. Only the CDR3 portion is preserved as DNA: 48 bases, with reading frame beginning at the first base. The library was built by means of the immunoSEQ multiplex PCR assay. The source is immuneACCESS, and TCRdb retained only in-frame sequences with V and J called. Part of the clones is not carried over; for the studies checked, unresolved V genes explain less than half of this, and the remainder is unexplained. In this sample the table shows 25,000 to 40,000 clones, about 91% of which occur a single time. The ten most abundant clones make up 4.8% of the sample. Because repertoires were sampled repeatedly during chemoradiotherapy, clonal expansion in the tumor microenvironment could be followed.

Concerning this clone: Its specific antigen is unknown. No base quality values were provided; no much bigger clone lies one nucleotide off.

The sequence was collected from a human donor with HPV-associated anogenital cancer. The rearranged chain carries TRBV6-1 and TRBJ2-2, with TRBD2 identical over 10 junction bases. Sequencing used blood, obtained from a patient who underwent chemoradiotherapy. In nucleotide form, the sequence is TGTGCCAGCAGTGAACTCCTAGCGGGGGACACCGGGGAGCTGTTTTTT. This translates into CASSELLAGDTGELFF.